The clone carrying this T cell receptor beta chain was counted many times. What it binds is unknown. CDR3 length: 12 amino acids. V was pared by 5 bases and J by 5 bases, with 10 bases between. Per the germline V gene, CDR1 is SGHDT and CDR2 is YYEEEE. The source material, RNA transcripts, was used to amplify TCR beta CDR3 regions. A first-round RT-PCR of the TCR CDR3 used the HTBI primer set. TCRdb itself ran the multiplex PCR reads through MiXCR, one entry per CDR3 protein. Among 600,000 to 750,000 distinct CDR3 sequences listed, around a sixth were seen once. The record originates from a study of T cells in Graves' hyperthyroidism and ophthalmopathy. Study results and limitations: Ophthalmopathy was distinguished from stable hyperthyroidism by 13 V-J signatures. Blood also contained most expanded thyroid clonotypes above 0.001.

The chain uses TRBV5-6 and TRBJ2-5; D is undetermined. The sequence was obtained from a man aged 45 to 65 with Graves' hyperthyroidism. The sequenced sample was blood. The CDR3 coding sequence is TGTGCCAGCAGTTTTGGGCCGGAGACCCAGTACTTC. It yields the protein CASSFGPETQYF. The complete variable domain, with remaining parts taken from reference TRBV5-6 and TRBJ2-5, reads DAGVTQSPTHLIKTRGQQVTLRCSPKSGHDTVSWYQQALGQGPQFIFQYYEEEERQRGNFPDRFSGHQFPNYSSELNVNALLLGDSALYLCASSFGPETQYFGPGTRLLVL.